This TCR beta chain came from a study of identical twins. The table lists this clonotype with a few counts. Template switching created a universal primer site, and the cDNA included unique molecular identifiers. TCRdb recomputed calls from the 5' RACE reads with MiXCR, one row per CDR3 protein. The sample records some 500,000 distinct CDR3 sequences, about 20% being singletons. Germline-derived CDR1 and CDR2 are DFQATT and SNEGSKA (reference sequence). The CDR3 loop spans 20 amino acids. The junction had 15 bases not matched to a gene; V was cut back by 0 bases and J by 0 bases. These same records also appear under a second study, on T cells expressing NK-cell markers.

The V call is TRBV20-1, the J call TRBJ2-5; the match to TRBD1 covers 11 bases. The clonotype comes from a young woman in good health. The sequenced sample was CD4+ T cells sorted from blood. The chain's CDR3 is CSARDSRGQGVRQNQETQYF. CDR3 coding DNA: TGCAGTGCTAGAGATTCCAGGGGACAGGGGGTACGGCAGAACCAAGAGACCCAGTACTTC.